Each of the 20 T cell receptor beta chains below was sequenced from the same sample in a study of T-cell memory formation after mild COVID-19. TCRdb reanalysed the 5' RACE reads using MiXCR and keeps one entry per CDR3 protein. The sample lists roughly 550,000 distinct CDR3 sequences, about 20% occurring once. Sequenced sample: PBMCs or a T cell subset sorted from them (not recorded which). The source of these receptors is an adult woman who had mild COVID-19 (a few samples of this study predate the infection). Cell type and time point are not known.

This clonotype was counted only a few times. The chain carries TRBV5-1 and TRBJ2-4; D not resolved. The germline gives CDR1 SGHRS, CDR2 YFSETQ. Trimming pared 0 bases from V and 0 bases from J, leaving 13 bases between. CDR3 size: 17 residues. The CDR3 coding sequence is TGCGCCAGCAGCTTGGCTTTTGAGAAGGCAGCCAAAAACATTCAGTACTTC. Amino acid sequence: CASSLAFEKAAKNIQYF.

This clonotype was seen repeatedly, ten times or more. One end of the junction varies from germline; a read error may be responsible. The CDR3 DNA reads TGTGCTAGCAGCTTAGGAGCGGGACGGACCGGGGAGCTGTTTTTT. Amino acids: CASSLGAGRTGELFF. This chain joins TRBV7-7 and TRBJ2-2; the match to TRBD2 covers 7 bases. The CDR3 contains 15 residues. Germline CDR1 is SSHAT and CDR2 is FNYEAQ (reference sequence).

This clonotype was counted between two and nine times. V gene TRBV6-6 combines with J gene TRBJ2-7; 11 bases agree with TRBD1. Germline V gives CDR1 MNHNY, CDR2 SVGAGI (reference sequence). Trimming removed 2 bases from V and 1 base from J; junction bases left unmatched: 7. The CDR3 spans 17 residues. The CDR3 coding sequence is TGTGCCAGCAGTTACCGTCCCCGGGACAGGGGGTCCTACGAGCAGTACTTC. Translated: CASSYRPRDRGSYEQYF.

This clonotype has just a few counts. V and J are TRBV5-1 and TRBJ2-2; D is unclear. Trimming removed 1 base from V and 3 bases from J, with 10 bases in between. The CDR3 is 15 residues long. Germline values: CDR1 SGHRS, CDR2 YFSETQ. The CDR3 here is CASSLQSRYTGELFF. The CDR3 DNA reads TGCGCCAGCAGCTTGCAGTCCAGATACACCGGGGAGCTGTTTTTT.

CDR3 coding DNA: TGTGCCAGCAGCGTAGTGGCTAGGTACGGTGAGCAGTTCTTC. Protein sequence: CASSVVARYGEQFF. V usage is TRBV9 and J usage is TRBJ2-1, with D uncertain. The ends were cut back, 0 bases at V and 9 bases at J, with 13 bases in the middle. Germline assignment: CDR1 SGDLS and CDR2 YYNGEE. The CDR3 contains 14 residues.

There are a few counts of this clonotype. This rearrangement joins TRBV5-6 to TRBJ1-4; D is perhaps TRBD1 (5 bases). Germline V CDR1 and CDR2: SGHDT, YYEEEE. With 0 bases removed from V and 8 bases from J, the gap between germline ends came to 11 bases. This CDR3 is built from 14 residues. The CDR3 sequence: CASSLGTLGEKLFF. CDR3 DNA: TGTGCCAGCAGCTTGGGGACACTCGGGGAAAAACTGTTTTTT. Full variable domain (rest looked up from reference TRBV5-6 and TRBJ1-4): DAGVTQSPTHLIKTRGQQVTLRCSPKSGHDTVSWYQQALGQGPQFIFQYYEEEERQRGNFPDRFSGHQFPNYSSELNVNALLLGDSALYLCASSLGTLGEKLFFGSGTQLSVL.

The rearrangement joins TRBV5-1 to TRBJ2-1; the D gene is possibly TRBD2 (5 bases). This CDR3 region has 17 residues. V lost 3 bases to trimming and J lost 4 bases, with 20 bases between them. Germline assignment: CDR1 SGHRS and CDR2 YFSETQ. The CDR3 region is CASSYRGGSMGYNEQFF. The DNA for the CDR3 is TGCGCCAGCAGCTACCGGGGTGGGTCGATGGGGTACAATGAGCAGTTCTTC.

DNA for the CDR3: TGTGCCAGCAGCAAAGGGGACAGCAACCCCAATGAGCAGTTCTTC. As protein: CASSKGDSNPNEQFF. This chain links TRBV21-1 with TRBJ2-1; TRBD1, the table's D call, was not compared with the DNA. TRBV21-1 is a pseudogene locus. The CDR3 consists of 15 residues.

This clonotype showed up just a few times. V gene TRBV12-3 or TRBV12-4 combines with J gene TRBJ2-7; D gene unclear. The ends were cut back, 3 bases at V and 5 bases at J, with 11 bases in the middle. This CDR3 spans 13 amino acids. CDR3 in amino acids: CASSFPPIDEQYF. In DNA form, the CDR3 reads TGTGCCAGCAGTTTTCCGCCGATCGACGAGCAGTACTTC.

The chain joins TRBV6-5 to TRBJ1-6, with D unresolved. V lost 0 bases to trimming and J lost 10 bases, with 16 bases between them. The CDR3 is made up of 16 amino acids. Germline V gives CDR1 MNHEY, CDR2 SVGAGI. Written as DNA, the CDR3 is TGTGCCAGCAGTTACTCGAACCGCGGGAGAAGGTCACCCCTCCACTTT. It codes for CASSYSNRGRRSPLHF.

This clonotype occurred many times. The V call is TRBV12-3 or TRBV12-4, the J call TRBJ1-1, with 7 positions matching TRBD1. Trimming took 4 bases from V and 4 from J; bases not matched to a gene: 6. CDR3 size: 14 residues. CDR3 sequence reads: CASSSRQGATEAFF. CDR3 nucleotides: TGTGCCAGCAGTTCCAGACAGGGAGCCACTGAAGCTTTCTTT.

V and J are TRBV2 and TRBJ2-1; 12 nucleotides align to TRBD2. This CDR3 is 11 amino acids long. Germline V CDR1 and CDR2: SNHLY, FYNNEI. V shed 7 bases, J shed 15 bases, and the junction held 4 bases outside the gene matches. Here the CDR3 reads CASILAGGPFF. The DNA for the CDR3 is TGTGCCAGCATCCTAGCGGGAGGGCCGTTCTTC.

As DNA, the CDR3 is TGTGCCAGCAGCTTACGATGGGCAGGAAACACCGGGGAGCTGTTTTTT. This encodes CASSLRWAGNTGELFF. The chain recombines TRBV7-6 with TRBJ2-2; D is unclear. CDR1 is SGHVS and CDR2 is FNYEAQ in the germline V gene. V dropped 2 bases and J dropped 2 bases, with 12 bases sitting between them. CDR3 length: 16 residues.

This clonotype was recorded a few times. The chain links TRBV12-3 or TRBV12-4 to TRBJ1-5; D might be TRBD1 (5 bases). CDR3 length equals 14 residues. Between the trimmed V and J ends, which lost 3 bases and 6 bases, there was a span of 12 bases. The CDR3 nucleotides read TGTGCCAGCAGTTTGGTAGTGGGGCCTCAGCCCCAGCATTTT. It yields the protein CASSLVVGPQPQHF.

This chain links TRBV11-2 with TRBJ2-1; D perhaps matches TRBD2 (5 bases). V was cut by 5 bases and J by 8 bases, with 10 bases left in between. CDR1 and CDR2 from the germline V gene are SGHAT and FQNNGV. This CDR3 spans 12 amino acids. The CDR3 is CASSEIGDEQFF. The CDR3 nucleotides are TGTGCCAGCAGCGAAATCGGGGATGAGCAGTTCTTC.

This clonotype has more than one count but fewer than ten. The chain links TRBV6-6 to TRBJ1-6, with TRBD1 as a possible D gene (5 bases). The CDR3 covers 15 residues. The V end was cut by 2 bases, the J end by 6 bases, with 11 bases between. Germline V lookup: CDR1 MNHNY, CDR2 SVGAGI (reference sequence). The CDR3 is CASSYGRAGNSPLHF. In DNA, the CDR3 is TGTGCCAGCAGTTACGGCAGGGCGGGTAATTCACCCCTCCACTTT.

In this sample, this clonotype turned up many times. The V and J genes are TRBV5-5 and TRBJ1-2; 9 nucleotides align to TRBD1. Looked up from germline, CDR1 is SGHKS and CDR2 is YYEKEE (reference sequence). Trimming took 3 bases from V and 2 from J; bases not matched to a gene: 2. The CDR3 runs 14 residues. The CDR3 reads CASSSGTGNYGYTF. CDR3 bases: TGTGCCAGCAGCTCCGGGACAGGGAACTATGGCTACACCTTC.

The rearrangement links TRBV7-6 to TRBJ2-1; D possibly corresponds to TRBD2 (5 bases). CDR1 SGHVS and CDR2 FNYEAQ come from the germline V gene. The CDR3 is 14 amino acids. Between the trimmed V and J ends, which lost 3 bases and 6 bases, there was a span of 12 bases. The chain's CDR3 is CASSLEASSNEQFF. For the CDR3, the DNA is TGTGCCAGCAGCTTGGAGGCCTCCAGCAATGAGCAGTTCTTC. Using reference TRBV7-6 and TRBJ2-1 for the parts outside the CDR3, the full variable domain is GAGVSQSPRYKVTKRGQDVALRCDPISGHVSLYWYRQALGQGPEFLTYFNYEAQQDKSGLPNDRFSAERPEGSISTLTIQRTEQRDSAMYRCASSLEASSNEQFFGPGTRLTVL.

CDR3 DNA sequence: TGCAGTGTCCCGACTTTCAACACAGATACGCAGTATTTT. Its protein is CSVPTFNTDTQYF. V is TRBV20-1 and J is TRBJ2-3, with D hard to call. V dropped 7 bases and J dropped 2 bases, with 13 bases sitting between them. This CDR3 is built from 13 residues. Germline V gene data show CDR1 as DFQATT and CDR2 as SNEGSKA (reference sequence).

This clonotype came up a few times. CDR3 sequence: CASSLVSLSSGNTIYF. CDR3 bases: TGTGCCAGCAGCTTAGTTTCGCTCTCCTCTGGAAACACCATATATTTT. The rearrangement joins TRBV7-9 to TRBJ1-3; D is uncertain. This CDR3 has 16 amino acids. CDR1 is SEHNR and CDR2 is FQNEAQ in the germline V gene (reference sequence). V was cut by 1 base and J by 0 bases, with 10 bases left in between.